This T cell receptor (beta chain) came from a study of cytomegalovirus exposure and HLA in healthy donors (dated by TCRdb to about 2017). Turning to the overall study: An earlier analysis of about 560 of the donors reported 276 Gb of sequence data and 117 million unique TCR beta sequences obtained from approximately 180 million T cells. Around 300 gigabases of sequencing data and tens of millions of unique TCR sequences were included in an early release covering about 700 HLA-typed donors. The study was designed to test whether signatures of past pathogen exposure could be identified by cataloging public T cell receptors. The number of donors typed differed by locus, with 629-630 for A, B, C, DRB1 and DQB1, around 520 for DQA1, 600 to 610 for DPA1, and 450 to 480 for DPB1. To decide whether each TCR beta V gene segment behaved as functional or pseudogenic, an earlier analysis of some 540 of the donors relied on high-throughput TCR beta sequencing. To study patterns of TCR occurrence, a later analysis re-analyzed previously published TCR beta repertoires from several hundred donors and added high-resolution HLA genotyping. Roughly 5 DR-DQ haplotypes were treated as single units for association and clustering because of strong linkage in the cohort. Donor age, sex, ethnicity and CMV serostatus were compiled alongside the repertoire data. Across 398 genotyped donors of the cohort, an average of roughly 250,000 unique TCR beta nucleotide sequences per donor were sequenced, and around 19% of those sequences were non-productive. The study profiled the T cell repertoires of hundreds of subjects by immunosequencing and related them to cytomegalovirus serostatus. In a later genetic analysis, genome-wide SNP genotypes for about three fifths of the 666 donors were used, and that subset was treated as a discovery cohort. The study combined high-throughput TCR immunosequencing, statistical association of individual TCRs with disease status, and machine learning to predict cytomegalovirus infection status. Every repertoire in the discovery cohort had been generated on one and the same sequencing platform. Rather than drawing on any new phenotypic data, the later analysis identified candidate immune exposures from TCR beta sequences and the way those sequences occurred across donors. Among the roughly 410 genotyped donors, approximately 81% belonged to the genetic ancestry cluster associated with self-reported Caucasian donors. Both class I and class II loci were covered by HLA typing, at four-digit resolution. A separate validation cohort of roughly 110 different subjects was used in addition to the approximately 700-subject first cohort.

The cohort comprised hundreds of healthy bone marrow donors. Cohort members were all nominally healthy when sampled, although unrecorded immune exposures were likely present. The donor was CMV seronegative and belonged to the group of 352 seronegative cohort members. A peripheral blood sample was collected from each donor, and TCR beta sequencing was performed on peripheral blood mononuclear cells. The Qiagen DNeasy Blood Extraction Kit was used to extract genomic DNA from the blood cell samples. Study-wide conclusions, independent of this receptor: In an earlier analysis of fewer than 750 of the donors, most TCR beta V segments were observed in productive rearrangements about 87% or about 30% of the time, broadly matching IMGT annotations. Some IMGT-functional V segments, including TRBV6-2 and TRBV6-3, could not be told apart with the 87-base-pair reads, so those segments were excluded. Strong co-occurrence of HLA alleles, especially DR and DQ, made assigning TCR associations to individual alleles difficult. In vitro tests confirmed that a few of the cytomegalovirus-associated TCR beta chains recognize cytomegalovirus antigens. For the cohort, immune exposure information was limited to CMV serostatus. In a later analysis, most CMV-associated TCR beta chains were found to appear HLA-restricted, with HLA associations seemingly driven largely by CMV exposure. A later analysis found that HLA-associated TCR beta chains were more clonally expanded and had lower generation probabilities than equally common non-associated chains. The study gave a list of 150 to 200 TCR beta chains associated with cytomegalovirus. Linkage disequilibrium might explain the correlated functional status among segregating V segments, but an unknown experimental factor could not be ruled out. A later analysis associated some 17,000 TCR beta sequences with specific HLA alleles at a false discovery rate of 0.05. Sequencing depth was assumed to be roughly uniform across donors in the presence/absence analyses, though that assumption may not hold. According to a later analysis, parvovirus B19, influenza, CMV and Epstein-Barr virus appeared linked to several top co-occurrence clusters. A further reported finding was that TCR beta sequences accurately predicted the HLA-A and HLA-B alleles for most subjects in the first cohort. The authors suggested that the approach could potentially be extended to other disease states and immunological phenotypes. The sequencing pipeline was judged likely to have produced a cluster of highly shared sequence variants as a technical artifact. A later genetic analysis reported fewer N-insertions in productive TCRs among donors in an Asian-associated ancestry cluster than the roughly 620-donor mean. Most TCR sequences were observed very rarely across donors, whereas some public TCRs were present in many individuals. Because counts were too low, 15 to 20 rarely observed V segments, including chromosome 9 orphons, were excluded from the earlier analysis of under 650 of the donors. The classifier was reported to diagnose cytomegalovirus status with high specificity and sensitivity in both the original cohort and the validation cohort. A later analysis found that TCR association rates varied across HLA loci, with DRB1 alleles showing the most associated TCRs and HLA-C alleles the fewest. The cohort was sequenced for TCR beta chains only, and without alpha or paired-chain data the features that could be detected were limited. In a later genetic analysis, a missense DCLRE1C variant was associated with V-gene and J-gene trimming of TCR beta chains, and the association was replicated in an independent cohort. Because HLA typing was unavailable for some donors at each locus, only the typed subset was used in association tests.

To note about this clone: This clone's antigen is unknown. Nothing much larger sits one base from this clone, and base qualities are not available.

Sequences SGHTA (CDR1) and FQGTGA (CDR2) are obtained from the germline V gene. V was cut back by 5 bases and J by 5 bases, leaving a gap of 13 bases between them. Inclusive of the bounding cysteine and phenylalanine, the CDR3 is 13 residues long. Left in the record is the CDR3 DNA by itself, 39 bases read in frame from the first base. Libraries were constructed by the immunoSEQ multiplex PCR assay. The multiplex PCR relied on a mix of 60 forward primers for TCR Vbeta segments and 13 reverse primers for TCR Jbeta segments. Amplification of the CDR3 region of rearranged TCR beta genes was performed with a multiplex PCR assay on genomic DNA. The Illumina HiSeq System was used to sequence the amplified TCR beta libraries as 87-base-pair reads. The study's own analysis went as follows. In a later analysis, tens of millions of unique TCR beta chains were counted across the 500 to 850 repertoires, and about 10 million of these chains were shared by at least two donors. Raw reads were error-corrected and collapsed into unique sequences with a nearest-neighbor algorithm that merged closely related sequences to remove PCR and sequencing errors. To assign V, D and J gene segments, CDR3 sequences were aligned to IMGT reference sequences. For a sequence to be retained, a match of at least six nucleotides to both a V gene segment and a J gene segment was required. A rearrangement was called productive if the CDR3 had no stop codons and remained in frame with V and J, and every other rearrangement was called non-productive. Following IMGT convention, CDR3 was defined as the stretch from the second conserved V-encoded cysteine to the conserved J-encoded phenylalanine. The earlier analysis of approximately 590 of the donors excluded any sequence lacking an unambiguous match to a single V gene segment. An earlier analysis of about 590 of the donors classified V segments as functional when productive rearrangements were above 56.7% and as segregating when the standard deviation between donors was above 5%. A statistical classification framework was developed to diagnose cytomegalovirus status using the catalog of TCR beta chain sequences. A later analysis assigned V and J genes by comparing TCR nucleotide sequences with IMGT/GENE-DB human TR gene sequences. Using the TCRdist pipeline, a later analysis assigned CDR3 sequences along with most-parsimonious VDJ recombination scenarios. In a later analysis, every TCR beta chain was defined by the combination of its CDR3 amino acid sequence and its V-gene family, and reads without a unique V-gene family were dropped. To address suspected cross-contamination and a sequencing artifact, a later analysis removed 550 to 750 highly shared, low-generation-probability nucleotide sequences. For each public chain, a later analysis derived a clonal expansion index from normalized ranks of inferred template counts within each repertoire. In a later analysis, generation probabilities were computed using a VDJ recombination model fitted to out-of-frame rearrangements, and the results were checked against IGoR. In a later analysis, hypergeometric tests were used to score TCR-TCR, TCR-HLA and TCR-CMV co-occurrence, with a repertoire-size bias correction applied to TCR pairs. To estimate false discovery rates, a later analysis permuted the HLA or CMV assignments 20 times. In a later analysis, co-occurring TCRs were grouped with DBSCAN, and TCRdist sequence similarity was added when clustering was performed within HLA-allele-positive subsets. Co-occurrence clustering excluded repertoires with fewer than 30,000 or more than 120,000 public chains, plus five with anomalous nucleotide sharing. The table comes from immuneACCESS by way of TCRdb, which keeps in-frame sequences with V and J called. Part of the clones is missing from these tables; in studies checked, under half for an unresolved V gene and the rest for unknown reasons. For V, J and clone size, that table is used; D and trimming come from the DNA. Present in this sample are 75,000 to 90,000 clones, over 60% of which were seen just once. 4% to 5% of the sample is taken by the ten largest.

Input material: PBMCs. The rearrangement combines TRBV7-3 with TRBJ2-7; perhaps TRBD1 is the D gene, with 6 bases matching. The sequence was collected from a man between 60 and 75 years old in good health and CMV-seronegative. The sequence in DNA is TGTGCCAGCAGCCCTACAGGGTTGAACGAGCAGTACTTC. This codes for CASSPTGLNEQYF.